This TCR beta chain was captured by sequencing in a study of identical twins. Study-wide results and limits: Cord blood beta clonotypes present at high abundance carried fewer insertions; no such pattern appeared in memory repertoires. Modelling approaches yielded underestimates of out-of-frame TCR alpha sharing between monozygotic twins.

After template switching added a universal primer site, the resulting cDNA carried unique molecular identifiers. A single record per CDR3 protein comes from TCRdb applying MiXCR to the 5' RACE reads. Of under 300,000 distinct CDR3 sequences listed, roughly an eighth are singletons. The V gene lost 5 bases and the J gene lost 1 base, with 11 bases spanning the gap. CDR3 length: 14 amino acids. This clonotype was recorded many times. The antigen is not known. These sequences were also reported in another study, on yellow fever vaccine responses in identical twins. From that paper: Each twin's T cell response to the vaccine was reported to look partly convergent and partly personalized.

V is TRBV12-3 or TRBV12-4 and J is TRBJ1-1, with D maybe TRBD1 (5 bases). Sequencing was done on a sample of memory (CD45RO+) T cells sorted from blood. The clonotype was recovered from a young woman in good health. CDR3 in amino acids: CASSGGETNTEAFF. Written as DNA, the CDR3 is TGTGCCAGCAGTGGAGGGGAGACGAACACTGAAGCTTTCTTT.